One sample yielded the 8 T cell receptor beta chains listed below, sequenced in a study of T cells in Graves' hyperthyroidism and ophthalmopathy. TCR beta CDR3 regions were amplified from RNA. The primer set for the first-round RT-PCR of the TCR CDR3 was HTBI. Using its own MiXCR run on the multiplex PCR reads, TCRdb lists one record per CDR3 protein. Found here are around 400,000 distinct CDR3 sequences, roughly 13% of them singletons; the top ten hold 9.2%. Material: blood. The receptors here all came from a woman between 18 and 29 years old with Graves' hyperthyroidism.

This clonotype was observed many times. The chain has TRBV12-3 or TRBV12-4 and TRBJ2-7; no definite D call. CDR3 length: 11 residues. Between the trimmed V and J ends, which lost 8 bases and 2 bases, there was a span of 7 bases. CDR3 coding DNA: TGTGCCAGCGTAGGACCCTACGAGCAGTACTTC. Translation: CASVGPYEQYF.

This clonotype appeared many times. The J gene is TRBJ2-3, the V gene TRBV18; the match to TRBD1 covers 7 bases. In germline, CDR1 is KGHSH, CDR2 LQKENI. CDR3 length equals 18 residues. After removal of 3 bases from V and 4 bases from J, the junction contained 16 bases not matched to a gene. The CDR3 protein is CASSPETTGKVSADTQYF. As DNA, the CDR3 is TGTGCCAGCTCACCGGAGACGACAGGGAAGGTCTCGGCAGATACGCAGTATTTT.

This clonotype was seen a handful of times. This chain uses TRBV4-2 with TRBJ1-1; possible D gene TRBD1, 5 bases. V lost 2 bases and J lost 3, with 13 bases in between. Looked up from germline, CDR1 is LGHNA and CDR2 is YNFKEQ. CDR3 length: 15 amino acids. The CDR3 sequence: CASSQTIGAYTEAFF. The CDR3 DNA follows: TGTGCCAGCAGCCAAACAATAGGGGCATACACTGAAGCTTTCTTT.

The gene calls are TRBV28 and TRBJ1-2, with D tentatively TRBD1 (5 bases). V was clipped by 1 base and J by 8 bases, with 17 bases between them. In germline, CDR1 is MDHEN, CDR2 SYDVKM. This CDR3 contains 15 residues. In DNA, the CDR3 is TGTGCCAGCAGTTTATCTCAGGGTATAATTTGGGGCTACACCTTC. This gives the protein CASSLSQGIIWGYTF.

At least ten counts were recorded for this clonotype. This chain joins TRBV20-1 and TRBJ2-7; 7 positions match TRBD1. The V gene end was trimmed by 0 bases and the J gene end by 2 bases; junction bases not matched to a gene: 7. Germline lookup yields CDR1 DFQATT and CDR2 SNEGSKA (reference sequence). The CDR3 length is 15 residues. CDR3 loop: CSARDRDRLTYEQYF. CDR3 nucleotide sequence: TGCAGTGCTAGAGACCGGGACAGATTGACCTACGAGCAGTACTTC.

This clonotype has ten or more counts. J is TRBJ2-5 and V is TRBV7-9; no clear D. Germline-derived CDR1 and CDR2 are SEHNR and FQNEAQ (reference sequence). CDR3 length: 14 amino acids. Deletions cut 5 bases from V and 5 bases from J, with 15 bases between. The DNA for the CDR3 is TGTGCCAGCAGCCGAGTTCAGGTTAGGGAGACCCAGTACTTC. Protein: CASSRVQVRETQYF.

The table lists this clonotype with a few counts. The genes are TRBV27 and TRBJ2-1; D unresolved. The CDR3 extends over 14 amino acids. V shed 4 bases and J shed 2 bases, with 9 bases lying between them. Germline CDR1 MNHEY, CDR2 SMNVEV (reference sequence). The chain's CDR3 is CASSYDPPYNEQFF. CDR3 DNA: TGTGCCAGCAGTTACGACCCCCCCTACAATGAGCAGTTCTTC.

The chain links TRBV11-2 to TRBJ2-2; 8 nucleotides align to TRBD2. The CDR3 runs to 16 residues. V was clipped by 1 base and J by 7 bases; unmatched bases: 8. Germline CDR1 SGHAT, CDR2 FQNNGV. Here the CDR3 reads CASSLVARGAGGELFF. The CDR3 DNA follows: TGTGCCAGCAGCTTAGTGGCGCGGGGGGCGGGCGGGGAGCTGTTTTTT.